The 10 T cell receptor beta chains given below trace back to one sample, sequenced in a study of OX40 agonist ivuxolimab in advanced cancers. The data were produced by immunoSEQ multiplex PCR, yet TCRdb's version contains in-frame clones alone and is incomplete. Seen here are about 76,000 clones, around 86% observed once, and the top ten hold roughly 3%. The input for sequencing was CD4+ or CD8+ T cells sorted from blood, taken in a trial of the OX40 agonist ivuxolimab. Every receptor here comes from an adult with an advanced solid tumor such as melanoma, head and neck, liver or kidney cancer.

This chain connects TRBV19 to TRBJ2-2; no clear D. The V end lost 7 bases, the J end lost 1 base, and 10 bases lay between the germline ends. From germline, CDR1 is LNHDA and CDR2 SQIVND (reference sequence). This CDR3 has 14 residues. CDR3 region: CASTNLRNTGELFF. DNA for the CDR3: TGTGCCAGTACAAACCTCCGGAACACCGGGGAGCTGTTTTTT.

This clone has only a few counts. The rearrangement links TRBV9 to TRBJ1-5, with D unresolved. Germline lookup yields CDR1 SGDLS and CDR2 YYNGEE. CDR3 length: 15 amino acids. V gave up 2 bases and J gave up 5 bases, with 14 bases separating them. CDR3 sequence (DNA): TGTGCCAGCAGCGTCGAGCCCCACAGTGATCAGCCCCAGCATTTT. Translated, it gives CASSVEPHSDQPQHF.

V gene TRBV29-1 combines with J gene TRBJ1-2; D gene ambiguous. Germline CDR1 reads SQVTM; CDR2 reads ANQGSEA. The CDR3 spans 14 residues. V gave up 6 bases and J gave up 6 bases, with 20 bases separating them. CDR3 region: CSVGATDYLDGYTF. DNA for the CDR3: TGCAGCGTGGGAGCTACTGACTACCTCGATGGCTACACCTTC.

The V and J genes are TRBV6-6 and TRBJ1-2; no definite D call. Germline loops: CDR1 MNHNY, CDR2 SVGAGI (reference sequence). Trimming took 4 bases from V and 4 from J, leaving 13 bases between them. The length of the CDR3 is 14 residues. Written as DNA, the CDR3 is TGTGCCAGCAGTTTCACGGACGGTTTCTATGGCTACACCTTC. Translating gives CASSFTDGFYGYTF.

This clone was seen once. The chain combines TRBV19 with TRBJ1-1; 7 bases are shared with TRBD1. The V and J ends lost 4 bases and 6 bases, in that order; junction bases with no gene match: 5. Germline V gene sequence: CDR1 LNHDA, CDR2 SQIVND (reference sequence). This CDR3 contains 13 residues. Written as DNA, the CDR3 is TGTGCCAGTAGTACCAGAGACAGGGCTGAAGCTTTCTTT. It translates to CASSTRDRAEAFF.

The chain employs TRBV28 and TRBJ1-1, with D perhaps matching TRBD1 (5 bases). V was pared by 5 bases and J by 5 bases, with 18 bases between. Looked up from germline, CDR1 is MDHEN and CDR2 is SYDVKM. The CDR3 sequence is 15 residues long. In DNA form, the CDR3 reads TGTGCCAGCAGTGTTGGGACGGGTAGAGTTACTGAAGCTTTCTTT. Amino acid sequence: CASSVGTGRVTEAFF. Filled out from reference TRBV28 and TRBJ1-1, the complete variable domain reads DVKVTQSSRYLVKRTGEKVFLECVQDMDHENMFWYRQDPGLGLRLIYFSYDVKMKEKGDIPEGYSVSREKKERFSLILESASTNQTSMYLCASSVGTGRVTEAFFGQGTRLTVV.

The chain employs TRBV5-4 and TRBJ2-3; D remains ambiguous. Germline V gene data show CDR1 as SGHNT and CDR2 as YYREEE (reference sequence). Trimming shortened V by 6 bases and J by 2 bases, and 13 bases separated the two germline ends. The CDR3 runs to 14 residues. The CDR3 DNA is TGTGCCAGCACCCGGCCGCCTTTCACAGATACGCAGTATTTT. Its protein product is CASTRPPFTDTQYF.

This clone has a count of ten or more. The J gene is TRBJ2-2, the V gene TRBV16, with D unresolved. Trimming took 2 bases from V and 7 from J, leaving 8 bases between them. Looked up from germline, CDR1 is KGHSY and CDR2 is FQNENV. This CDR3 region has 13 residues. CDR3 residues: CASSQGRSGELFF. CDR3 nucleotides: TGTGCCAGCAGCCAAGGCCGGAGCGGGGAGCTGTTTTTT.

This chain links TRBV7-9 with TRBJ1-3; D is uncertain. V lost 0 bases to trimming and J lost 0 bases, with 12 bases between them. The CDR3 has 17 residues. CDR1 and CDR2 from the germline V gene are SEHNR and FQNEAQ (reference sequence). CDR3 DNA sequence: TGTGCCAGCAGCTTAGCGCTTGGCAAGAACTCTGGAAACACCATATATTTT. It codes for CASSLALGKNSGNTIYF. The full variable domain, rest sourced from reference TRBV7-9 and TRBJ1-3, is DTGVSQNPRHKITKRGQNVTFRCDPISEHNRLYWYRQTLGQGPEFLTYFQNEAQLEKSRLLSDRFSAERPKGSFSTLEIQRTEQGDSAMYLCASSLALGKNSGNTIYFGEGSWLTVV.

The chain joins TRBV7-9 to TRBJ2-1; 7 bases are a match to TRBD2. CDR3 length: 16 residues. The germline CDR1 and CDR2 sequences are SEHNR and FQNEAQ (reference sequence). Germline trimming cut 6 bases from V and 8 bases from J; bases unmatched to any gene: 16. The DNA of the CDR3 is TGTGCCAGCAGTAGCCTCGTCCAGGGAGGGTCTGATGAGCAGTTCTTC. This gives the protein CASSSLVQGGSDEQFF.